This TCR beta chain is from a study of T cell repertoires in cytomegalovirus infection. Study-wide context: In the study, CMV epitopes included recently identified HLA-C-restricted and well-studied HLA-B-restricted ones. Shared public TCR beta signatures pointed to both CMV infection and a matching HLA type.

Overall study results and limits: HLA-C-restricted CMV-specific TCR beta clonotypes were dominant in the ex vivo response.

Only a few counts were recorded for this clonotype. Antigen unknown. Trimming took 3 bases from V and 5 from J, leaving 7 bases between them. Germline V gives CDR1 MNHNS, CDR2 SASEGT. The CDR3 is 12 residues long. TCRdb recomputed calls from the reads with MiXCR, one row per CDR3 protein. The table lists 550,000 to 850,000 distinct CDR3 sequences, around 32% of them singletons. The TCR was taken from a human donor in good health (CMV status not recorded). Some clones in this sample may be carry-over from other donors' samples. The chain combines TRBV6-1 with TRBJ1-2; no clear D. The sample in question was cultured PBMCs, obtained from culture after CMV antigen stimulation. DNA for the CDR3: TGTGCCAGCAGTGATATGACTTATGGCTACACCTTC. It encodes CASSDMTYGYTF.